What follows are 32 T cell receptor beta chains derived from one specimen sequenced in a study of post-analysis software for immune sequencing data. Notes on the study in general: Five or six TRBV segments, TRBV5-6, TRBV5-1 and TRBV20-1 among them, were found more frequent in patients than controls.

Unique molecular identifiers were present in the TCR beta cDNA libraries. MiXCR, applied by TCRdb to the PCR reads, yields one record per CDR3 protein. The data hold about 760,000 distinct CDR3 sequences, with 30% observed a single time. Their antigens are not known. Sequenced material: blood. The receptors derive from a girl aged 10 to 17 with multiple sclerosis.

Turning to this clonotype: This could be a read error, since a much larger clone is one nucleotide away. This chain uses TRBV6-7 with TRBJ1-1; maybe TRBD1 (5 bases). TRBV6-7 is an open reading frame, and its role is uncertain. This CDR3 is 12 amino acids long. The CDR3, as DNA: TGTGCCGGCAGCCCTGGCCGGACAGAAGCTTTCTTT. The encoded protein is CAGSPGRTEAFF.

This chain links TRBV29-1 with TRBJ2-2; 7 bases are a match to TRBD1. The CDR3 spans 14 residues. CDR1 is SQVTM and CDR2 is ANQGSEA in the germline V gene. V trimming: 4 bases; J trimming: 7 bases; junction bases outside the gene matches: 9. CDR3 in DNA: TGCAGCGTTGGTCACACACAGGGGCTCGGGGAGCTGTTTTTT. This encodes CSVGHTQGLGELFF.

The sample holds a few counts of this clonotype. The CDR3 loop is CASSSRGAYEQFF. Written as DNA, the CDR3 is TGTGCCAGCAGTTCTAGGGGGGCCTACGAGCAGTTCTTC. The V call is TRBV6-6, the J call TRBJ2-1, with D perhaps being TRBD1 or TRBD2 (6 bases each). Germline V gene data show CDR1 as MNHNY and CDR2 as SVGAGI (reference sequence). V lost 4 bases and J 10 bases, leaving 14 bases between the germline ends. CDR3 size: 13 residues.

This clonotype has a handful of counts. This sequence joins TRBV5-1 and TRBJ2-3; 14 nucleotides agree with TRBD2. V trimming: 4 bases; J trimming: 2 bases; junction bases outside the gene matches: 3. The V gene's germline CDR1 is SGHRS and CDR2 YFSETQ. CDR3 length equals 16 residues. This chain's CDR3 is CASSQGLAGVTDTQYF. The CDR3 coding sequence is TGCGCCAGCAGCCAGGGACTAGCGGGAGTCACAGATACGCAGTATTTT. Filled out from reference TRBV5-1 and TRBJ2-3, the complete variable domain reads KAGVTQTPRYLIKTRGQQVTLSCSPISGHRSVSWYQQTPGQGLQFLFEYFSETQRNKGNFPGRFSGRQFSNSRSEMNVSTLELGDSALYLCASSQGLAGVTDTQYFGPGTRLTVL.

The chain recombines TRBV15 with TRBJ1-5, with 8 positions matching TRBD1. This CDR3 is 15 amino acids long. The junction had 7 bases not matched to a gene; V was cut back by 4 bases and J by 5 bases. Germline lookup yields CDR1 LNHNV and CDR2 YYDKDF (reference sequence). The CDR3 DNA reads as TGTGCCACCAGCACTAGCGGGACAGGTGATCAGCCCCAGCATTTT. The encoded protein is CATSTSGTGDQPQHF.

This clonotype turned up a few times. This chain uses TRBV10-3 with TRBJ2-7; D unclear. The length of the CDR3 is 12 residues. Germline values: CDR1 ENHRY, CDR2 SYGVKD. The ends were cut back, 3 bases at V and 3 bases at J, with 6 bases in the middle. The CDR3 bases are TGTGCCATCAGTGACTCCGGCTACGAGCAGTACTTC. Translated: CAISDSGYEQYF.

The gene calls are TRBV7-9 and TRBJ2-5; no firm D call. Trimming took 4 bases from V and 0 from J, leaving 9 bases between them. CDR1 SEHNR and CDR2 FQNEAQ come from the germline V gene (reference sequence). The CDR3 is 14 amino acids. CDR3 in amino acids: CASSYLGNQETQYF. CDR3 nucleotides: TGTGCCAGCAGCTATCTAGGAAACCAAGAGACCCAGTACTTC.

The chain uses TRBV10-3 and TRBJ1-5; TRBD1 agrees at 9 bases. The CDR3 has 16 residues. Germline lookup yields CDR1 ENHRY and CDR2 SYGVKD. Unmatched junction bases numbered 12, after V lost 10 bases and J lost 2 bases. The CDR3 DNA reads TGTGCCACCCGGACAGGGGAGATCGGTGGCAATCAGCCCCAGCATTTT. It translates to CATRTGEIGGNQPQHF.

V gene TRBV7-9 combines with J gene TRBJ2-6, with 10 positions matching TRBD2. V dropped 9 bases and J dropped 2; count of bases not matched to a gene: 4. The CDR3 length is 15 residues. Germline V gene lookup returns CDR1 SEHNR and CDR2 FQNEAQ (reference sequence). For the CDR3, the DNA is TGTGCCAGTCGTAGCGGGAGGACTGGGGCCAACGTCCTGACTTTC. It specifies CASRSGRTGANVLTF.

This clonotype was detected only a few times. The J gene is TRBJ2-5, the V gene TRBV20-1, with D tentatively TRBD1 (6 bases). The DNA end favors TRBJ2-7, so the J call may be wrong. The germline V gene encodes CDR1 DFQATT and CDR2 SNEGSKA (reference sequence). The CDR3 totals 12 residues. Written as DNA, the CDR3 is TGCAGTGCTCCCGACGTAGGGGGCGAGCAGTACTTC. Its protein product is CSAPDVGGEQYF.

This clonotype was counted between two and nine times. This chain uses TRBV7-2 with TRBJ2-5; 11 nucleotides line up with TRBD2. V trimming: 1 base; J trimming: 4 bases; junction bases outside the gene matches: 5. Germline V gene lookup returns CDR1 SGHTA and CDR2 FQGNSA. The CDR3 runs to 16 residues. The CDR3 coding sequence is TGTGCCAGCAGCTTAGTTAGCGGGGGGGCCGGAGAGACCCAGTACTTC. Translation: CASSLVSGGAGETQYF. Full variable domain (rest looked up from reference TRBV7-2 and TRBJ2-5): GAGVSQSPSNKVTEKGKDVELRCDPISGHTALYWYRQSLGQGLEFLIYFQGNSAPDKSGLPSDRFSAERTGGSVSTLTIQRTQQEDSAVYLCASSLVSGGAGETQYFGPGTRLLVL.

The sample holds a few counts of this clonotype. The CDR3 spells CASSQEELAESYNEQFF. CDR3 coding DNA: TGCGCCAGCAGCCAAGAGGAGCTAGCCGAGTCCTACAATGAGCAGTTCTTC. The genes are TRBV4-3 and TRBJ2-1; D is possibly TRBD2 (5 bases). From germline, CDR1 is LGHNA and CDR2 YSLEER. This CDR3 is 17 amino acids long. V was pared by 0 bases and J by 1 base, with 13 bases between.

The chain employs TRBV20-1 and TRBJ1-1, with D possibly matching TRBD1 (6 bases). Germline CDR1 and CDR2: DFQATT and SNEGSKA (reference sequence). The ends were cut back, 5 bases at V and 4 bases at J, with 20 bases in the middle. CDR3 length: 15 amino acids. The CDR3 loop is CSAGIPSGGGTEAFF. The CDR3 DNA sequence: TGCAGTGCTGGGATCCCCTCGGGGGGCGGCACTGAAGCTTTCTTT.

Here the CDR3 reads CSVQQGGSQPQHF. The CDR3 DNA follows: TGCAGCGTTCAACAGGGGGGGTCTCAGCCCCAGCATTTT. The chain carries TRBV29-1 and TRBJ1-5; 8 nucleotides line up with TRBD1. The CDR3 consists of 13 residues. The V segment lost 5 bases and the J segment 6 bases; nucleotides outside the gene matches: 6. CDR1 and CDR2 from the germline V gene are SQVTM and ANQGSEA.

The chain uses TRBV6-1 and TRBJ1-4; 7 nucleotides agree with TRBD1. Germline V lookup: CDR1 MNHNS, CDR2 SASEGT. V shed 4 bases and J 8 bases; nucleotides not matched to a gene: 10. The CDR3 contains 15 residues. DNA for the CDR3: TGTGCCAGCAGTGCCGGACAGGAACGGAGAGAAAAACTGTTTTTT. The encoded protein is CASSAGQERREKLFF.

The sample holds many counts of this clonotype. The chain has TRBV20-1 and TRBJ1-2, with TRBD1 as a possible D gene (6 bases). Germline V lookup: CDR1 DFQATT, CDR2 SNEGSKA (reference sequence). V lost 8 bases and J 4 bases, leaving 20 bases between the germline ends. The CDR3 extends over 14 amino acids. Written as DNA, the CDR3 is TGCAGTCCCGCAGGGGCAGGGGAGATCTATGGCTACACCTTC. Its translation: CSPAGAGEIYGYTF.

The rearrangement uses TRBV20-1 and TRBJ1-5, with unresolved D. CDR1 and CDR2 from the germline V gene are DFQATT and SNEGSKA (reference sequence). This CDR3 is built from 11 residues. V dropped 6 bases and J dropped 11 bases, with 14 bases sitting between them. The CDR3 DNA follows: TGCAGTGCCACGGGTCCTGGAGCCCAGCATTTT. As protein: CSATGPGAQHF.

The V call is TRBV19, the J call TRBJ1-1; 7 bases are a match to TRBD1. Trimming removed 6 bases from V and 3 bases from J; junction bases left unmatched: 10. Germline V gene lookup returns CDR1 LNHDA and CDR2 SQIVND (reference sequence). The CDR3 totals 15 residues. This chain's CDR3 is CASSRTGRGHTEAFF. The DNA for the CDR3 is TGTGCCAGTAGCCGGACAGGCCGAGGTCACACTGAAGCTTTCTTT.

The chain has TRBV6-5 and TRBJ1-4; D remains unclear. V dropped 0 bases and J dropped 0 bases, with 14 bases sitting between them. The CDR3 consists of 18 residues. Germline V gene sequence: CDR1 MNHEY, CDR2 SVGAGI. CDR3 loop: CASSYSLANPATNEKLFF. In nucleotides, the CDR3 is TGTGCCAGCAGTTACTCCTTGGCGAATCCTGCAACTAATGAAAAACTGTTTTTT.

The chain combines TRBV18 with TRBJ2-7, with TRBD1 matching 7 bases. After removal of 5 bases from V and 7 bases from J, the junction contained 11 bases not matched to a gene. From germline, CDR1 is KGHSH and CDR2 LQKENI. CDR3 size: 14 residues. The CDR3 is CASSIRQGIEEQYF. Written as DNA, the CDR3 is TGTGCCAGCTCAATACGACAGGGTATTGAAGAGCAGTACTTC.

The chain combines TRBV7-2 with TRBJ1-4; D is undetermined. Germline CDR1 and CDR2: SGHTA and FQGNSA. The CDR3 extends over 14 amino acids. V was clipped by 2 bases and J by 6 bases, with 10 bases between them. CDR3 in amino acids: CASSLRGRDEKLFF. DNA of the CDR3: TGTGCCAGCAGCTTACGAGGGAGGGATGAAAAACTGTTTTTT.

The chain recombines TRBV5-1 with TRBJ1-2, with D possibly matching TRBD1 (6 bases). The germline CDR1 and CDR2 sequences are SGHRS and YFSETQ. Trimming took 5 bases from V and 4 from J, leaving 15 bases between them. CDR3 length: 14 residues. CDR3 sequence: CASRMETGSYGYTF. Written as DNA, the CDR3 is TGCGCCAGCAGGATGGAAACAGGGTCCTATGGCTACACCTTC.

This chain connects TRBV3-1 to TRBJ2-3; TRBD2 matches 11 bases. Germline CDR1 and CDR2: LGHDT and YNNKEL (reference sequence). Trimming took 4 bases from V and 10 from J; bases not matched to a gene: 7. CDR3 length: 14 amino acids. CDR3 sequence: CASSLSLAGEAQYF. DNA for the CDR3: TGTGCCAGCAGCCTGTCACTAGCGGGAGAGGCGCAGTATTTT.

This clonotype was counted between two and nine times. The rearrangement joins TRBV3-1 to TRBJ2-3; TRBD2 matches at 10 bases. The J segment lost 7 bases and the V segment lost 4 bases, leaving 8 bases of the junction unmatched. The germline V gene encodes CDR1 LGHDT and CDR2 YNNKEL (reference sequence). This CDR3 spans 15 amino acids. CDR3 in amino acids: CASSPSSGGLNTQYF. The CDR3 bases are TGTGCCAGCAGCCCCTCTAGCGGGGGATTGAATACGCAGTATTTT.

Note on this clonotype: A read error may account for a junction end that differs from germline. The chain is built from TRBV6-2 or TRBV6-3 and TRBJ1-2; unclear D gene. Germline CDR1 MNHEY, CDR2 SVGEGT. The CDR3 contains 15 residues. In DNA, the CDR3 is TGTACCAGCAGTTACGTCCGGGGAGCTAACTATGGCTACACCTTC. Its protein product is CTSSYVRGANYGYTF.

The J gene is TRBJ2-6, the V gene TRBV6-6; 7 positions agree with TRBD2. J was trimmed by 2 bases and V by 2 bases; bases with no gene match: 6. CDR1 is MNHNY, CDR2 SVGAGI, per germline (reference sequence). The CDR3 covers 17 residues. CDR3 sequence (DNA): TGTGCCAGCAGTTACAGGGAGGGGCCGACTGGGGCCAACGTCCTGACTTTC. Amino acid sequence: CASSYREGPTGANVLTF.

This clonotype was recorded a few times. The CDR3 loop is CASTRQGGTGELFF. CDR3 in DNA: TGCGCCAGCACCAGACAGGGAGGCACCGGGGAGCTGTTTTTT. V and J are TRBV4-1 and TRBJ2-2; tentatively, D is TRBD1 (7 bases). This CDR3 has 14 residues. Germline V CDR1 and CDR2: MGHRA, YSYEKL. V was pared by 7 bases and J by 4 bases, with 13 bases between.

This clonotype was detected ten times or more. CDR3 nucleotides: TGCGCCAGCAGCCAAGATTCCGGCAATGAGCAGTTCTTC. This sequence encodes CASSQDSGNEQFF. V and J are TRBV4-1 and TRBJ2-1; D remains unclear. The CDR3 spans 13 residues. Germline V lookup: CDR1 MGHRA, CDR2 YSYEKL. The V gene lost 0 bases and the J gene lost 6 bases, with 6 bases spanning the gap.

This chain links TRBV20-1 with TRBJ2-3, with 7 bases fitting TRBD2. Germline CDR1 reads DFQATT; CDR2 reads SNEGSKA (reference sequence). J lost 1 base, V lost 6 bases, and 7 bases had no gene match. The CDR3 spans 14 residues. CDR3 residues: CSALGTTRTDTQYF. The CDR3 region has the DNA TGCAGTGCCCTGGGGACTACCCGCACAGATACGCAGTATTTT.

This clonotype was counted between two and nine times. V and J are TRBV5-1 and TRBJ2-3; 11 nucleotides align to TRBD2. Trimming removed 4 bases from V and 6 bases from J; junction bases left unmatched: 7. The CDR3 loop spans 15 amino acids. Germline CDR1 and CDR2: SGHRS and YFSETQ. The chain's CDR3 is CASSPGLAELDTQYF. Written as DNA, the CDR3 is TGCGCCAGCAGCCCGGGACTAGCGGAGTTGGATACGCAGTATTTT.

This clonotype was counted only a few times. V usage is TRBV2 and J usage is TRBJ1-5, with a weak D call TRBD1 (5 bases). This CDR3 region has 16 residues. V dropped 7 bases and J dropped 4 bases, with 20 bases sitting between them. Germline assignment: CDR1 SNHLY and CDR2 FYNNEI. CDR3 in DNA: TGTGCCAGCACCGACTCATATATTGACAGAAATCAGCCCCAGCATTTT. Protein: CASTDSYIDRNQPQHF.

The chain carries TRBV4-3 and TRBJ1-3; no firm D call. V was cut by 0 bases and J by 4 bases, with 7 bases left in between. Per the germline V gene, CDR1 is LGHNA and CDR2 is YSLEER. The CDR3 spans 14 residues. The CDR3 sequence is CASSQDAVGNTIYF. The CDR3 nucleotides read TGCGCCAGCAGCCAAGATGCAGTAGGAAACACCATATATTTT.